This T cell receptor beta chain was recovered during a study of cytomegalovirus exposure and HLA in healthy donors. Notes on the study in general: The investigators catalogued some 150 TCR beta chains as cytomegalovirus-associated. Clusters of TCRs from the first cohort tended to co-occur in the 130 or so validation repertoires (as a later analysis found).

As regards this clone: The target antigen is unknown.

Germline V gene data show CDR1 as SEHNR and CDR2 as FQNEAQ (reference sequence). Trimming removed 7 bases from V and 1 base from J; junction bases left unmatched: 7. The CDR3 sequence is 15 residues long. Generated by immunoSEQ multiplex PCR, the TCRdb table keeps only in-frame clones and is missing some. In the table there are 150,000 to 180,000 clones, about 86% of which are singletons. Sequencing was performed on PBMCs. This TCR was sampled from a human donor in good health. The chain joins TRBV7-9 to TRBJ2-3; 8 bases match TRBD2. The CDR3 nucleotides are TGTGCCAGCACCCCCTTGGGACTAGGCACAGATACGCAGTATTTT. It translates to CASTPLGLGTDTQYF.